This T cell receptor (beta chain) derives from a study of cytomegalovirus exposure and HLA in healthy donors listed by TCRdb under 2017. Study-wide context: In an earlier analysis of under 750 of the donors, roughly 300 Gb of sequence data and 100 million or so unique TCR beta sequences from about 190 million T cells were reported. An early release that covered 640 HLA-typed donors contained approximately 290 gigabases of sequencing data and tens of millions of unique TCR sequences. Of the approximately 370 genotyped donors, less than 90% were placed in the genetic ancestry cluster associated with self-reported Caucasian donors. The study was designed to test whether signatures of past pathogen exposure could be identified by cataloging public T cell receptors. The study used immunosequencing to profile the T cell repertoires of about 670 subjects and linked those repertoires to cytomegalovirus serostatus. In addition to the first cohort of 650 to 800 subjects, a separate validation cohort of about 120 different subjects was used. To predict cytomegalovirus infection status, the study combined high-throughput TCR immunosequencing, statistical association of individual TCRs with disease status, and machine learning. To study patterns of TCR occurrence, a later analysis re-analyzed previously published TCR beta repertoires from 650 to 750 donors and added high-resolution HLA genotyping. In the later analysis, no new phenotypic data were used to find candidate immune exposures; instead, reliance was placed on TCR beta sequences and their occurrence across donors. An earlier analysis of a few hundred of the donors applied high-throughput TCR beta sequencing to assess whether each TCR beta V gene segment acted as functional or pseudogenic. Donor age, sex, ethnicity and CMV serostatus were compiled together with the repertoire data. In a later genetic analysis, genome-wide SNP genotypes for about three fifths of the roughly 670 donors were used, and that subset was treated as a discovery cohort. Every discovery cohort repertoire had been produced on one sequencing platform. HLA typing included class I and class II loci at four-digit resolution. The number of typed donors differed by locus: about 620-640 for A, B, C, DRB1 and DQB1; some 500 for DQA1; 606 for DPA1; and 400 to 480 for DPB1. Four or five DR-DQ haplotypes were treated as single units for association and clustering because of strong linkage in the cohort. On average, 235,054 unique TCR beta nucleotide sequences were sequenced per donor among 398 genotyped donors of the cohort, with about 17% of those sequences being non-productive. Overall results and qualifications from the work: Because counts were too low, roughly 18 rarely observed V segments, including chromosome 9 orphons, were left out of the earlier analysis of 500 to 750 of the donors. A cluster of highly shared sequence variants was judged likely to represent a technical artifact of the sequencing pipeline. In a later analysis, HLA-associated TCR beta chains were found to be more clonally expanded and to have lower generation probabilities than equally common non-associated chains. A further reported finding was that TCR beta sequences accurately predicted the HLA-A and HLA-B alleles for most subjects in the first cohort. In vitro tests confirmed that a few of the cytomegalovirus-associated TCR beta chains recognize cytomegalovirus antigens. The cohort was sequenced for TCR beta chains only, and without alpha or paired-chain data the features that could be detected were limited. The 87-base-pair reads could not distinguish some IMGT-functional V segments, including TRBV6-2 and TRBV6-3, so those segments were excluded. Across donors, most TCR sequences were observed very rarely, whereas some public TCRs were present in many individuals. Because HLA typing was missing for some donors at each locus, association tests included only the typed subset. The classifier was reported to diagnose cytomegalovirus status with high specificity and sensitivity in both the original and validation cohorts. The study gave a list of around 170 TCR beta chains associated with cytomegalovirus. In an earlier analysis of some 540 of the donors, most TCR beta V segments appeared in productive rearrangements about 87% or about 30% of the time, broadly matching IMGT annotations. For the cohort, immune exposure information was limited to CMV serostatus. In a later analysis, most CMV-associated TCR beta chains were found to appear HLA-restricted, with HLA associations seemingly driven largely by CMV exposure. A later genetic analysis associated a missense DCLRE1C variant with V-gene and J-gene trimming of TCR beta chains, and an independent cohort replicated the association. A later analysis associated 16,951 TCR beta sequences with specific HLA alleles at a false discovery rate of 0.05. Compared with the approximately 700-donor mean, donors in an Asian-associated ancestry cluster had fewer N-insertions in productive TCRs, according to a later genetic analysis. The presence/absence analyses assumed that sequencing depth was roughly uniform across donors, and that assumption may not be true. It was suggested by the authors that the approach could potentially be generalized to other disease states and immunological phenotypes. Strong co-occurrence of HLA alleles, especially DR and DQ, made assigning TCR associations to individual alleles difficult. According to a later analysis, TCR association rates differed among HLA loci, with DRB1 alleles showing the most associated TCRs and HLA-C alleles showing the fewest. A later analysis reported that several top co-occurrence clusters appeared linked to parvovirus B19, influenza, CMV and Epstein-Barr virus. Linkage disequilibrium might explain the correlated functional status among segregating V segments, but an unknown experimental factor could not be ruled out.

CDR1 SEHNR and CDR2 FQNEAQ were looked up in the germline V gene (reference sequence). At the junction V is shortened by 5 bases and J by 1 base, with 24 bases in between. The CDR3 spans 18 residues, from the cysteine through the phenylalanine. The entry retains the CDR3 DNA only, 54 bases that are in frame from base 1. Libraries were prepared through the immunoSEQ multiplex PCR assay. The multiplex PCR relied on a mix of 60 forward primers for TCR Vbeta segments and 13 reverse primers for TCR Jbeta segments. The CDR3 region of rearranged TCR beta genes was amplified from genomic DNA by a multiplex PCR assay. Amplified TCR beta libraries were sequenced as 87-base-pair reads on the Illumina HiSeq System. The paper's processing steps were these. A later analysis tallied roughly 76 million unique TCR beta chains across the 666 repertoires, and around 9.9 million of those chains were shared by two or more donors. A nearest-neighbor algorithm error-corrected the raw reads and collapsed the reads into unique sequences, merging closely related sequences to remove PCR and sequencing errors. V, D and J gene segments were assigned by aligning CDR3 sequences to IMGT reference sequences. For a sequence to be retained, a match of at least six nucleotides was required to both a V gene segment and a J gene segment. Rearrangements were called productive when the CDR3 lacked stop codons and stayed in frame with V and J; all others were non-productive. CDR3 was defined by IMGT convention, running from the second conserved V-encoded cysteine to the conserved J-encoded phenylalanine. The earlier analysis of about 570 of the donors excluded any sequence lacking an unambiguous match to a single V gene segment. An earlier analysis of 587 of the donors classified V segments as functional when productive rearrangements were above 56.7% and as segregating when the standard deviation between donors was above 5%. A statistical classification framework was built for diagnosing cytomegalovirus status from the catalog of TCR beta chain sequences. V and J gene assignment, in a later analysis, came from comparing TCR nucleotide sequences with IMGT/GENE-DB human TR gene sequences. The TCRdist pipeline was used in a later analysis to assign CDR3 sequences and most-parsimonious VDJ recombination scenarios. In a later analysis, each TCR beta chain was defined by its CDR3 amino acid sequence together with its V-gene family, and reads without a unique V-gene family were excluded. A later analysis removed several hundred highly shared, low-generation-probability nucleotide sequences to deal with suspected cross-contamination and a sequencing artifact. For each public chain, a later analysis derived a clonal expansion index from normalized ranks of inferred template counts within each repertoire. In a later analysis, generation probabilities were computed using a VDJ recombination model fitted to out-of-frame rearrangements, and the results were checked against IGoR. Hypergeometric tests were used in a later analysis to score TCR-TCR, TCR-HLA and TCR-CMV co-occurrence, with a repertoire-size bias correction applied to the TCR pairs. In a later analysis, false discovery rates were estimated by permuting HLA or CMV assignments 20 times. In a later analysis, co-occurring TCRs were grouped using DBSCAN, and TCRdist sequence similarity was added for clustering within HLA-allele-positive subsets. For co-occurrence clustering, repertoires with fewer than 30,000 or more than 120,000 public chains were excluded, along with roughly 5 repertoires with anomalous nucleotide sharing. TCRdb re-hosts the immuneACCESS table, in-frame sequences only. Its copies lack some clones; in the studies checked, an unresolved V gene accounts for under half of them, and the cause for the rest is not known. V and J calls and clone size follow that table, whereas D and trimming were derived from the DNA. In this sample the table shows 120,000 to 150,000 clones, 60% to 80% of which occur a single time. The ten largest make up 6.5% to 8% of the sample.

In total, just over 650 healthy bone marrow donors made up the cohort. At the time of sampling, every cohort member was nominally healthy, though immune exposures that went unrecorded were likely present. The donor tested CMV seropositive, placing the donor among the 289 seropositive members of the cohort. A peripheral blood sample was provided by each donor, and peripheral blood mononuclear cells were used for TCR beta sequencing. The Qiagen DNeasy Blood Extraction Kit was used to extract genomic DNA from the blood cell samples. Concerning this clone: Its antigen is currently not known. No base qualities exist here, and no much larger clone lies one base off it.

The sequence is built from TRBV7-9 and TRBJ2-7; 8 matching bases give a weak D call of TRBD2. The source material was PBMCs. The TCR was taken from a woman in her forties in good health and CMV-seropositive. Read as DNA, the sequence is TGTGCCAGCAGCCACGACAGGGTCGAGCGGGGGAAATCCTACGAGCAGTACTTC. This gives the protein CASSHDRVERGKSYEQYF.